The 28 T cell receptor beta chains below all came from one sample that was sequenced in a study of glioma-infiltrating T cells after dendritic cell vaccination. Documented time point: after dendritic cell vaccination, including at tumor progression/relapse. Profiling relied on immunoSEQ multiplex PCR, and the TCRdb table lists in-frame clones only, not all of them. The data hold approximately 92,000 clones, with 75% to 90% observed a single time. The sample consisted of blood, taken after dendritic cell vaccination. The receptors were gathered from a human donor with glioblastoma.

V and J are TRBV2 and TRBJ2-1; 15 bases fit TRBD2. The CDR3 length is 17 residues. The germline CDR1 and CDR2 sequences are SNHLY and FYNNEI. Trimming cost V 5 bases and J 4 bases; bases outside gene matches: 6. This chain's CDR3 is CASSTRTSGRDYNEQFF. In DNA, the CDR3 is TGTGCCAGCAGTACGCGGACTAGCGGGAGGGATTACAATGAGCAGTTCTTC.

A note on this clone: This sample also contains other DNA sequences that code for the same CDR3. The chain employs TRBV9 and TRBJ1-1, with no clear D. V was cut by 1 base and J by 1 base, with 5 bases left in between. The CDR3 is made up of 13 amino acids. Germline V gene sequence: CDR1 SGDLS, CDR2 YYNGEE. This chain's CDR3 is CASSVTGNTEAFF. The CDR3 DNA reads TGTGCCAGCAGCGTAACTGGGAACACTGAAGCTTTCTTT.

The rearrangement links TRBV9 to TRBJ2-7; 7 nucleotides match TRBD1. The CDR3 consists of 14 residues. In germline, CDR1 is SGDLS, CDR2 YYNGEE. V lost 2 bases to trimming and J lost 0 bases; unmatched junction nucleotides: 2. CDR3 sequence: CASSVQGDSYEQYF. CDR3 in DNA: TGTGCCAGCAGCGTGCAGGGGGACTCCTACGAGCAGTACTTC.

The chain joins TRBV6-5 to TRBJ1-2, with D perhaps matching TRBD1 (5 bases). CDR3 length: 15 residues. V was trimmed by 3 bases and J by 3 bases, leaving 14 bases between them. The germline V gene has CDR1 MNHEY and CDR2 SVGAGI. As DNA, the CDR3 is TGTGCCAGCAGTTATAGTCCACAGGAACACTATGGCTACACCTTC. Residues: CASSYSPQEHYGYTF.

The CDR3 reads CASSATGWAYNEQFF. In DNA, the CDR3 is TGTGCCAGCAGTGCGACAGGATGGGCCTACAATGAGCAGTTCTTC. The rearrangement joins TRBV27 to TRBJ2-1, with D tentatively TRBD1 (6 bases). The V gene lost 5 bases and the J gene lost 2 bases, with 13 bases spanning the gap. The CDR3 spans 15 residues. CDR1 is MNHEY, CDR2 SMNVEV, per germline (reference sequence).

The V call is TRBV9, the J call TRBJ1-1, with 9 bases that match TRBD1. The CDR3 length is 15 residues. CDR1 SGDLS and CDR2 YYNGEE come from the germline V gene. Trimming removed 4 bases from V and 3 bases from J; junction bases left unmatched: 7. CDR3 nucleotides: TGTGCCAGCAGCATGGGACAGGGATCGTACACTGAAGCTTTCTTT. The encoded protein is CASSMGQGSYTEAFF. Full variable domain (remainder filled in from reference TRBV9 and TRBJ1-1): DSGVTQTPKHLITATGQRVTLRCSPRSGDLSVYWYQQSLDQGLQFLIQYYNGEERAKGNILERFSAQQFPDLHSELNLSSLELGDSALYFCASSMGQGSYTEAFFGQGTRLTVV.

This clone was detected once. The CDR3 DNA is TGTGCCAGCAGCTCCCGACTAGGTGGGACCGGGGAGCTGTTTTTT. It encodes CASSSRLGGTGELFF. This rearrangement joins TRBV5-4 to TRBJ2-2; TRBD2 is a possible D gene (6 bases). The CDR3 sequence is 15 residues long. V was cut by 3 bases and J by 5 bases, with 14 bases left in between. Germline loops: CDR1 SGHNT, CDR2 YYREEE (reference sequence).

The genes are TRBV11-2 and TRBJ2-5, with 7 bases that match TRBD1. There are 15 residues in the CDR3. Germline V lookup: CDR1 SGHAT, CDR2 FQNNGV. The V gene end was trimmed by 5 bases and the J gene end by 4 bases; junction bases not matched to a gene: 10. CDR3 in DNA: TGTGCCAGCAGCGACAATAGACAGGGTGGAGAGACCCAGTACTTC. This translates into CASSDNRQGGETQYF.

As DNA, the CDR3 is TGCGCCAGCAGTGCGGGTGGAGGAAGGGAGCAGTACTTC. Amino acid sequence: CASSAGGGREQYF. The chain joins TRBV10-2 to TRBJ2-7; D is perhaps TRBD2 (5 bases). Germline V gene lookup returns CDR1 WSHSY and CDR2 SAAADI. CDR3 length: 13 residues. V was trimmed by 4 bases and J by 7 bases, leaving 14 bases between them.

This chain uses TRBV6-1 with TRBJ1-4, with TRBD1 matching 8 bases. CDR1 and CDR2 from the germline V gene are MNHNS and SASEGT. This CDR3 has 14 residues. The junction had 6 bases not matched to a gene; V was cut back by 5 bases and J by 7 bases. The CDR3 protein is CASSKDRVVEKLFF. Here the CDR3 DNA reads TGTGCCAGCAGTAAGGACAGGGTGGTTGAAAAACTGTTTTTT.

This sequence joins TRBV7-2 and TRBJ2-7; no firm D call. The CDR3 is made up of 12 amino acids. CDR1 and CDR2 from the germline V gene are SGHTA and FQGNSA. Trimming stripped 5 bases from V and 0 bases from J, with 5 bases between. CDR3 in amino acids: CASSLFSYEQYF. The CDR3 nucleotides are TGTGCCAGCAGCCTTTTCTCCTACGAGCAGTACTTC.

The V and J genes are TRBV5-1 and TRBJ2-1; the match to TRBD2 covers 10 bases. Trimming took 0 bases from V and 3 from J; bases not matched to a gene: 3. Germline V gene data show CDR1 as SGHRS and CDR2 as YFSETQ. The length of the CDR3 is 16 residues. The DNA for the CDR3 is TGCGCCAGCAGCTTGGACCCTAGCGGGGGCTACAATGAGCAGTTCTTC. Its translation is CASSLDPSGGYNEQFF.

This clone has a handful of counts. This chain connects TRBV27 to TRBJ1-2; 7 positions agree with TRBD1. V lost 2 bases, J lost 5 bases, and 5 bases stayed unmatched. The CDR3 length is 14 residues. The V gene's germline CDR1 is MNHEY and CDR2 SMNVEV (reference sequence). CDR3 amino acids: CASSLRGQGYGYTF. The CDR3 DNA reads TGTGCCAGCAGTTTAAGGGGGCAAGGATATGGCTACACCTTC.

This clone has more than one count but fewer than ten. The chain combines TRBV4-1 with TRBJ1-1, with 7 nucleotides matching TRBD1. V trimming: 1 base; J trimming: 10 bases; junction bases outside the gene matches: 6. Germline CDR1 and CDR2: MGHRA and YSYEKL. This CDR3 contains 13 residues. The CDR3 DNA is TGCGCCAGCAGCCAAGGGACAGGTGAGGGAGCTTTCTTT. Encoded protein: CASSQGTGEGAFF.

Only a few counts were recorded for this clone. The chain links TRBV1 to TRBJ2-2; TRBD2 is the table's D call and was not checked against the DNA. TRBV1 constitutes a pseudogene. The CDR3 consists of 20 residues. CDR3 DNA: TGCACCAGCAGCCCACCTCTATCCGGGGGGCCGTCCAACCCCTACCGGGGAGCTGTTTTT. Encoded protein: CTSSPPLSGGPSNPYRGAVF.

V gene TRBV2 combines with J gene TRBJ1-5; D is uncertain. Germline V lookup: CDR1 SNHLY, CDR2 FYNNEI. Trimming left V 6 bases short and J 5 bases short, with 11 bases between. This CDR3 is built from 13 residues. In nucleotides, the CDR3 is TGTGCCAGCAGCAGTCACGGGGATCAGCCCCAGCATTTT. Protein sequence: CASSSHGDQPQHF.

The gene calls are TRBV7-9 and TRBJ2-5; 8 nucleotides line up with TRBD1. This CDR3 region has 14 residues. The germline V gene has CDR1 SEHNR and CDR2 FQNEAQ (reference sequence). The V gene end was trimmed by 8 bases and the J gene end by 5 bases; junction bases not matched to a gene: 10. CDR3 nucleotides: TGTGCCAGCGGCTCCCCCGGACAGGGCGAGACCCAGTACTTC. Its protein product is CASGSPGQGETQYF.

The table lists this clone with a count of one. CDR3 nucleotides: TGCGCCAGCAGCCAACATCAACAGGGCAGGCCCCAGCATTTT. It specifies CASSQHQQGRPQHF. The chain employs TRBV4-1 and TRBJ1-5; weak D call: TRBD1 (6 bases). Germline V gene sequence: CDR1 MGHRA, CDR2 YSYEKL. The V end was cut by 2 bases, the J end by 9 bases, with 14 bases between. The CDR3 totals 14 residues.

The chain couples TRBV5-1 to TRBJ1-5; 7 bases align to TRBD1. Germline V lookup: CDR1 SGHRS, CDR2 YFSETQ. The CDR3 has 15 amino acids. With 0 bases clipped from V and 4 bases from J, the junction kept 4 bases outside the gene matches. In nucleotides, the CDR3 is TGCGCCAGCAGCTTGGAAGGGGGCTGGAATCAGCCCCAGCATTTT. Its translation: CASSLEGGWNQPQHF.

The chain links TRBV5-4 to TRBJ2-7, with 7 nucleotides matching TRBD1. J was trimmed by 2 bases and V by 4 bases; bases with no gene match: 12. Germline assignment: CDR1 SGHNT and CDR2 YYREEE (reference sequence). This CDR3 region has 16 residues. The CDR3 nucleotides are TGTGCCAGCAGCGTCTACAGGGGCTCACAGACCTACGAGCAGTACTTC. This codes for CASSVYRGSQTYEQYF. Supplemented by reference TRBV5-4 and TRBJ2-7, the full variable domain reads ETGVTQSPTHLIKTRGQQVTLRCSSQSGHNTVSWYQQALGQGPQFIFQYYREEENGRGNFPPRFSGLQFPNYSSELNVNALELDDSALYLCASSVYRGSQTYEQYFGPGTRLTVT.

This clone was detected only a few times. The rearrangement links TRBV29-1 to TRBJ1-1; D might be TRBD1 (5 bases). Germline CDR1 and CDR2: SQVTM and ANQGSEA. The V and J ends lost 3 bases and 1 base respectively, with 12 bases between them. The length of the CDR3 is 14 residues. CDR3 amino acids: CSVDRNTGNTEAFF. Here the CDR3 DNA reads TGCAGCGTTGATAGAAACACAGGGAACACTGAAGCTTTCTTT.

The CDR3 bases are TGTGCCAGCAGCTATACTAGCGGGAGGAATGAGCAGTTCTTC. Translated, it gives CASSYTSGRNEQFF. J is TRBJ2-1 and V is TRBV2; 12 bases line up with TRBD2. The length of the CDR3 is 14 residues. The ends lost 6 bases at V and 7 bases at J; junction bases unmatched: 4. In germline, CDR1 is SNHLY, CDR2 FYNNEI.

The J gene is TRBJ2-2, the V gene TRBV15; D gene uncertain. V was shortened by 3 bases and J by 5 bases, with 28 bases between the two germline ends. CDR1 and CDR2 from the germline V gene are LNHNV and YYDKDF (reference sequence). This CDR3 spans 20 amino acids. Here the CDR3 DNA reads TGTGCCACCAGCAGGGCAGCAACAACAGTTGCGATAATTGGAACCGGGGAGCTGTTTTTT. It encodes CATSRAATTVAIIGTGELFF.

This chain uses TRBV2 with TRBJ2-7, with TRBD1 matching 7 bases. The CDR3 is made up of 14 amino acids. Germline CDR1 SNHLY, CDR2 FYNNEI. After removal of 6 bases from V and 3 bases from J, the junction contained 8 bases not matched to a gene. CDR3 bases: TGTGCCAGCAGCCCTGTGGGACAGCGCTACGAGCAGTACTTC. Protein: CASSPVGQRYEQYF.

The chain couples TRBV2 to TRBJ1-2; a weak D match, TRBD1 (5 bases). CDR1 and CDR2 from the germline V gene are SNHLY and FYNNEI. The CDR3 runs 15 residues. Between the trimmed V and J ends, which lost 4 bases and 4 bases, there was a span of 16 bases. As DNA, the CDR3 is TGTGCCAGCAGTGTTGGGGCAGATGCAGCCTATGGCTACACCTTC. Translating it yields CASSVGADAAYGYTF.

The CDR3 reads CASSQELADTRVGYSNQPQHF. CDR3 nucleotide sequence: TGCGCCAGCAGCCAAGAATTGGCCGATACCAGGGTGGGTTATAGCAATCAGCCCCAGCATTTT. The gene calls are TRBV4-1 and TRBJ1-5, with D maybe TRBD1 (5 bases). CDR1 is MGHRA, CDR2 YSYEKL, per germline. V was cut by 0 bases and J by 0 bases, with 24 bases left in between. This CDR3 spans 21 amino acids.

This clone was observed a few times. The J gene is TRBJ1-1, the V gene TRBV10-2; 7 nucleotides match TRBD1. The trim removed 5 bases at V and 5 bases at J, leaving 11 bases unmatched. Germline assignment: CDR1 WSHSY and CDR2 SAAADI. The CDR3 extends over 15 amino acids. The CDR3 protein is CASSMGQLPRTEAFF. DNA of the CDR3: TGCGCCAGCAGTATGGGACAGCTCCCGAGGACTGAAGCTTTCTTT.

This rearrangement joins TRBV19 to TRBJ1-1, with 7 bases fitting TRBD1. The trim removed 4 bases at V and 3 bases at J, leaving 5 bases unmatched. Germline CDR1 is LNHDA and CDR2 is SQIVND (reference sequence). CDR3 length: 14 amino acids. Written as DNA, the CDR3 is TGTGCCAGTAGTAAGACAGGGTCGTACACTGAAGCTTTCTTT. This translates into CASSKTGSYTEAFF.